This is a list of T cell receptor beta chains from one sample in a study of T cells in Graves' hyperthyroidism and ophthalmopathy. A single record per CDR3 protein comes from TCRdb applying MiXCR to the multiplex PCR reads. This table has about 560,000 distinct CDR3 sequences, 16% appearing once. Sample: blood. The receptors were gathered from a woman aged 18-30 years with Graves' hyperthyroidism. Both conserved end residues are part of each CDR3. Fields, in order: clone size, J gene, V gene, D gene, CDR3 DNA, CDR3 protein. The D gene is left open where the match is weak. Clone size appears in some rows only: once, few, many, or a class for an expanded clone.

-	TRBJ2-7	TRBV19	-	TGTGCCAGTAGTATATTCCTGGAGGCTACCTACGAGCAGTACTTC	CASSIFLEATYEQYF
-	TRBJ1-1	TRBV27	-	TGTGCCAGCAGTTTATCTCAGGGGCTGGCTGAAGCTTTCTTT	CASSLSQGLAEAFF
many	TRBJ1-6	TRBV5-1	TRBD1	TGCGCCAGCAGCGCATCACAGGGGACATATAATTCACCCCTCCACTTT	CASSASQGTYNSPLHF
many	TRBJ2-1	TRBV20-1	-	TGCAGTGCTAGTCTTCACGGACTCACTTCATACAATGAGCAGTTCTTC	CSASLHGLTSYNEQFF
-	TRBJ1-6	TRBV28	-	TGTGCCAGCATCGAGGGACGGATGAATTCACCCCTCCACTTT	CASIEGRMNSPLHF
many	TRBJ1-1	TRBV12-3/TRBV12-4	-	TGTGCCAGCAGTTTGTTGAGGGACACTGAAGCTTTCTTT	CASSLLRDTEAFF
many	TRBJ2-5	TRBV12-3/TRBV12-4	TRBD1	TGTGCCAGCAGTCCCACAGGGGGTGGTCAAGAGACCCAGTACTTC	CASSPTGGGQETQYF
few	TRBJ1-2	TRBV5-4	-	TGTGCCAGCAGCACGACCCGCCGGGCTGAGAACACCTTC	CASSTTRRAENTF
-	TRBJ2-7	TRBV6-1	-	TGTGCCAGCAGTGCACACTACCGGGACATCGGCCCCTACGAGCAGTACTTC	CASSAHYRDIGPYEQYF
many	TRBJ2-3	TRBV4-3	TRBD1	TGCGCCAGCAGCGAGGACAGGGGTGTTAGGGATACGCAGTATTTT	CASSEDRGVRDTQYF
many	TRBJ1-5	TRBV20-1	-	TGCAGTGCCACCACACCCGGCGGGGTGGAGGGTCAGCCCCAGCATTTT	CSATTPGGVEGQPQHF
few	TRBJ2-1	TRBV19	-	TGTGCCAGTAGTATAGAGGCAGTCAAAACCTACAATGAGCAGTTCTTC	CASSIEAVKTYNEQFF
-	TRBJ2-2	TRBV27	-	TGTGCCAGCAGTTTTCGGGGGACCGCCGGGGAGCTGTTTTTT	CASSFRGTAGELFF
-	TRBJ2-7	TRBV3-1	-	TGTGCCAGCAGCCAATATAAAGGAGTCTGGGTTTACGAGCAGTACTTC	CASSQYKGVWVYEQYF
-	TRBJ2-2	TRBV7-9	-	TGTGCCAGCAGCCGTGACAGTCCCCCCGGGGAGCTGTTTTTT	CASSRDSPPGELFF
many	TRBJ1-1	TRBV20-1	-	TGCAGTGCTAGAGTTACTGACACTGAAGCTTTCTTT	CSARVTDTEAFF
few	TRBJ2-4	TRBV10-3	-	TGTGCCATCAGTGAGTCGATTACAGGGAAAGAAAACATTCAGTACTTC	CAISESITGKENIQYF
many	TRBJ2-7	TRBV6-6	TRBD1	TGTGCCAGCAGTTACTCGTCTAACAGGGGGCGGTACGAGCAGTACTTC	CASSYSSNRGRYEQYF
-	TRBJ1-2	TRBV5-1	-	TGCGCCAGCAGCTTGTTGGAGGGGCTCTATGGCTACACCTTC	CASSLLEGLYGYTF
few	TRBJ2-3	TRBV6-4	TRBD2	TGTGCCAGCAGTGAAATAGCGGGGGACACAGATACGCAGTATTTT	CASSEIAGDTDTQYF
-	TRBJ1-5	TRBV12-3/TRBV12-4	-	TGTGCCAGCAGTCCCCACGGGGGTCCGAGTCAGCCCCAGCATTTT	CASSPHGGPSQPQHF
many	TRBJ1-5	TRBV6-1	-	TGTGCCAGCAGAAACACGTATAGCAATCAGCCCCAGCATTTT	CASRNTYSNQPQHF
-	TRBJ2-7	TRBV2	TRBD1	TGTGCCAGCCGAGGCGGACAGGGGGTTTACGAGCAGTACTTC	CASRGGQGVYEQYF
-	TRBJ2-3	TRBV5-1	-	TGCGCCAGCAGCTTGGAGGCAGCACTTAGCACAGATACGCAGTATTTT	CASSLEAALSTDTQYF
-	TRBJ2-5	TRBV5-1	TRBD1	TGCGCCAGTCCCTCAAATCTCGGGACAGGGAAAGAGACCCAGTACTTC	CASPSNLGTGKETQYF
many	TRBJ2-3	TRBV20-1	TRBD2	TGCAGTGCTAGTCGGCTAGCGGCTAGCACAGATACGCAGTATTTT	CSASRLAASTDTQYF
many	TRBJ1-1	TRBV7-9	-	TGTGCCAGCAGCGTTGACAGCATGAACACTGAAGCTTTCTTT	CASSVDSMNTEAFF
many	TRBJ1-3	TRBV12-3/TRBV12-4	-	TGTGCCAGCAGTTTTAGCCGGCGTCGAAACACCATATATTTT	CASSFSRRRNTIYF
many	TRBJ2-3	TRBV7-2	-	TGTGCCAGCAGTGACTACGGCACAGATACGCAGTATTTT	CASSDYGTDTQYF
-	TRBJ2-3	TRBV18	TRBD2	TGTGCCAGCTCACCGTTAGCGGGGGCAGGACCCAGGAACACAGATACGCAGTATTTT	CASSPLAGAGPRNTDTQYF
-	TRBJ1-6	TRBV2	TRBD1	TGTGCCAGCAACTCCGGGACAGGGGAATCACCCCTCCACTTT	CASNSGTGESPLHF
many	TRBJ2-4	TRBV30	TRBD2	TGTGCCTGGAGTGAGGCGGGAGGTTCGGGCATTCAGTACTTC	CAWSEAGGSGIQYF
many	TRBJ2-1	TRBV12-3/TRBV12-4	TRBD2	TGTGCCAGCAGTCCGGGACTAGCGGGAGGGAATGAGCAGTTCTTC	CASSPGLAGGNEQFF
few	TRBJ1-2	TRBV7-2	TRBD1	TGTGCCAGCAGCTTGTACGCGGCAGGGGGCGCGGCGGGCTACACCTTC	CASSLYAAGGAAGYTF
few	TRBJ1-3	TRBV11-2	-	TGTGCCAGCAGCCCGACAGGAAACACCATATATTTT	CASSPTGNTIYF
many	TRBJ2-3	TRBV28	-	TGTGCCAGCTCGAGGACCGCAACCACAGATACGCAGTATTTT	CASSRTATTDTQYF
-	TRBJ2-1	TRBV3-1	-	TGTGCCAGCAGCCCCCGGACTGTATACAATGAGCAGTTCTTC	CASSPRTVYNEQFF
many	TRBJ1-2	TRBV5-1	-	TGCGCCAGCAGCCCCCCGGGCCAGGACCATGGCTACACCTTC	CASSPPGQDHGYTF
-	TRBJ2-1	TRBV20-1	TRBD2	TGCATCCCGGGACTAGCGGGAGGAGGTTCCTACAATGAGCAGTTCTTC	CIPGLAGGGSYNEQFF
-	TRBJ2-2	TRBV5-1	TRBD2	TGCGCCGGCAGCTTGTCTAGCGGGGAGCACACCGGGGAGCTGTTTTTT	CAGSLSSGEHTGELFF
many	TRBJ1-1	TRBV2	-	TGTGCCAGCAGGGACAAAGACAACATGAACACTGAAGCTTTCTTT	CASRDKDNMNTEAFF
many	TRBJ1-4	TRBV2	-	TGTGCCAGCAGCCGGACAGTGGCTAATGAAAAACTGTTTTTT	CASSRTVANEKLFF
few	TRBJ1-2	TRBV5-1	-	TGCGCCAGCAGCCGGACTTCGGACTATGGCTACACCTTC	CASSRTSDYGYTF
many	TRBJ2-1	TRBV5-1	TRBD2	TGCGCCAGCAGCTTGTGGCCTAGCGGATACAATGAGCAGTTCTTC	CASSLWPSGYNEQFF
many	TRBJ2-3	TRBV28	-	TGTGCCAGCAGTTTTCAGGGCCCCACAGATACGCAGTATTTT	CASSFQGPTDTQYF
many	TRBJ2-5	TRBV7-9	-	TGTGCCAGCAGCCCACCGGCGGGAAGGGAGACCCAGTACTTC	CASSPPAGRETQYF
-	TRBJ2-3	TRBV10-3	TRBD1	TGTGCCATCAGATTACAGGGGGTTTACGATACGCAGTATTTT	CAIRLQGVYDTQYF
-	TRBJ1-1	TRBV14	-	TGTGCCAGCAGCCAAAAGAGGGACACTGGAGCTTTCTTT	CASSQKRDTGAFF
many	TRBJ2-1	TRBV3-1	-	TGTGCCAGCAGCCACAGAGGAGGGCGGTCGTACAATGAGCAGTTCTTC	CASSHRGGRSYNEQFF
many	TRBJ2-7	TRBV27	-	TGTGCCAGCAGTAGTGTCCGGGACTCCCACTACGAGCAGTACTTC	CASSSVRDSHYEQYF
many	TRBJ2-3	TRBV6-1	TRBD1	TGTGCCAGCGTCCGGGACAGCCTGGAGGAGACGCAGTATTTT	CASVRDSLEETQYF
many	TRBJ2-5	TRBV6-1	-	TGTGCCAGCAGTGGGCGACGGACTTTACAAGAGACCCAGTACTTC	CASSGRRTLQETQYF
many	TRBJ1-2	TRBV28	-	TGTGCCAGCCGAAGGAGTCTAAACTATGGCTACACCTTC	CASRRSLNYGYTF